This T cell receptor (beta chain) emerged from a study of blood T cell repertoires in COVID-19. Study at large: T cells, B-cell-depleted T cells, or PBMCs supplied cDNA or gDNA.

Assay: immunoSEQ multiplex PCR; the TCRdb copy retains only in-frame clones and omits some. The data show about 76,000 clones, roughly 80% seen once. Germline V gene lookup returns CDR1 SGHRS and CDR2 YFSETQ. The CDR3 consists of 14 residues. With 4 bases clipped from V and 0 bases from J, the junction kept 3 bases outside the gene matches. A few counts support this clone. Material for sequencing was peripheral blood. The receptor was derived from a human donor in a cohort sampled during active COVID-19. The chain recombines TRBV5-1 with TRBJ2-7; 8 bases match TRBD1. CDR3 DNA: TGCGCCAGCAGCCGGACAGGGAGCTCCTACGAGCAGTACTTC. Protein product: CASSRTGSSYEQYF. Full variable domain (outside the CDR3, taken from reference TRBV5-1 and TRBJ2-7): KAGVTQTPRYLIKTRGQQVTLSCSPISGHRSVSWYQQTPGQGLQFLFEYFSETQRNKGNFPGRFSGRQFSNSRSEMNVSTLELGDSALYLCASSRTGSSYEQYFGPGTRLTVT.